Below, 18 T cell receptor beta chains from the same sample are listed, as sequenced in a study of T-cell memory formation after mild COVID-19. Each CDR3 protein is one row after TCRdb ran MiXCR on the 5' RACE reads. The data show 120,000 or so distinct CDR3 sequences, about a sixth seen once. Sequencing was carried out using PBMCs or a T cell subset sorted from them (not recorded which). The receptor set was obtained from an adult woman who had mild COVID-19 (a few samples of this study predate the infection). Cell type and time point are not known.

This chain uses TRBV7-2 with TRBJ2-1; TRBD1 matches 7 bases. The CDR3 contains 15 residues. Germline CDR1 reads SGHTA; CDR2 reads FQGNSA. The junction had 12 bases not matched to a gene; V was cut back by 4 bases and J by 9 bases. CDR3 bases: TGTGCCAGCAGCTCGGGGCGACAGGGAAGTCGTGAGCAGTTCTTC. It is translated as CASSSGRQGSREQFF.

This sequence joins TRBV12-3 or TRBV12-4 and TRBJ2-3, with unresolved D. The CDR3 has 13 amino acids. Trimming took off 5 bases at V and 5 bases at J, with 11 bases between the two ends. For the CDR3, the DNA is TGTGCCAGCAGTCACACCCGTCGAGATACGCAGTATTTT. Translating gives CASSHTRRDTQYF.

This clonotype was seen a handful of times. This chain's CDR3 is CSARDGSGSEPYSTDTQYF. The DNA of the CDR3 is TGCAGTGCTAGAGATGGTAGCGGGAGTGAACCCTATAGCACAGATACGCAGTATTTT. The chain has TRBV20-1 and TRBJ2-3, with 9 bases matching TRBD2. The CDR3 totals 19 residues. V was clipped by 0 bases and J by 0 bases; unmatched bases: 13. Germline CDR1 reads DFQATT; CDR2 reads SNEGSKA (reference sequence).

This clonotype was found a few times. The V and J genes are TRBV10-2 and TRBJ1-1; D gene ambiguous. Germline lookup yields CDR1 WSHSY and CDR2 SAAADI. CDR3 length equals 13 residues. The germline V and J ends were trimmed by 6 bases and 1 base, with 9 bases remaining between them. CDR3 DNA: TGCGCCAGCAGCCCAGCTGAGAACACTGAAGCTTTCTTT. The encoded protein is CASSPAENTEAFF.

This clonotype appeared a few times. The chain combines TRBV7-8 with TRBJ2-1; 11 positions agree with TRBD2. The germline CDR1 and CDR2 sequences are SGHVS and FQNEAQ. V was clipped by 6 bases and J by 3 bases; unmatched bases: 7. The length of the CDR3 is 16 residues. CDR3 DNA: TGTGCCAGCAGAGCTTATGGGACTAGCGGCTACAATGAGCAGTTCTTC. The encoded protein is CASRAYGTSGYNEQFF.

V and J are TRBV30 and TRBJ1-4; D may be TRBD1 (5 bases). The V end lost 1 base, the J end lost 5 bases, and 5 bases lay between the germline ends. CDR1 and CDR2 (germline): GTSNPN, SVGIG (reference sequence). The CDR3 has 12 amino acids. The CDR3 loop is CAWSGTNEKLFF. Written as DNA, the CDR3 is TGTGCCTGGAGTGGGACAAATGAAAAACTGTTTTTT. The complete variable domain, with remaining parts taken from reference TRBV30 and TRBJ1-4, reads SQTIHQWPATLVQPVGSPLSLECTVEGTSNPNLYWYRQAAGRGLQLLFYSVGIGQISSEVPQNLSASRPQDRQFILSSKKLLLSDSGFYLCAWSGTNEKLFFGSGTQLSVL.

CDR3 residues: CASRIGTENSPLHF. The CDR3 region has the DNA TGTGCCAGCAGGATCGGGACAGAAAATTCACCCCTCCACTTT. The rearrangement uses TRBV6-4 and TRBJ1-6, with TRBD1 identical over 7 bases. The CDR3 contains 14 residues. Trimming cost V 6 bases and J 7 bases; bases outside gene matches: 6. In germline, CDR1 is MRHNA, CDR2 SNTAGT.

This clonotype has a handful of counts. V usage is TRBV7-8 and J usage is TRBJ2-7; D is possibly TRBD1 (6 bases). This CDR3 has 19 amino acids. V was clipped by 1 base and J by 4 bases, with 26 bases between them. CDR1 SGHVS and CDR2 FQNEAQ come from the germline V gene. In nucleotides, the CDR3 is TGTGCCAGCAGCTTAGAGGGTCTGCCGGGACACAAACTACTTTACGAGCAGTACTTC. This translates into CASSLEGLPGHKLLYEQYF.

The rearrangement uses TRBV7-8 and TRBJ2-1; the D is unclear. Germline V CDR1 and CDR2: SGHVS, FQNEAQ. V dropped 1 base and J dropped 5 bases, with 9 bases sitting between them. This CDR3 contains 14 residues. The CDR3 loop reads CASSLVAANNEQFF. DNA of the CDR3: TGTGCCAGCAGCTTAGTGGCAGCCAACAATGAGCAGTTCTTC.

The chain has TRBV21-1 and TRBJ1-1; whether TRBD1, the table's D call, matches the DNA was not checked. TRBV21-1 is a pseudogene segment. The CDR3 covers 16 residues. This CDR3 reads CASSKERVPGNTEAFF. The CDR3 DNA is TGTGCCAGCAGCAAAGAAAGGGTCCCGGGAAACACTGAAGCTTTCTTT.

The rearrangement links TRBV7-9 to TRBJ1-1, with D hard to call. Looked up from germline, CDR1 is SEHNR and CDR2 is FQNEAQ (reference sequence). V was pared by 5 bases and J by 1 base, with 11 bases between. There are 14 residues in the CDR3. CDR3 coding DNA: TGTGCCAGCAGCACCCAACTGTGGAACACTGAAGCTTTCTTT. Translation: CASSTQLWNTEAFF.

This clonotype occurred a few times. The V and J genes are TRBV7-2 and TRBJ2-5; 12 bases line up with TRBD2. V shed 5 bases and J 4 bases; nucleotides not matched to a gene: 5. CDR3 length equals 15 residues. CDR1 SGHTA and CDR2 FQGNSA come from the germline V gene. The DNA for the CDR3 is TGTGCCAGCAGCGGGAAGGGACTAGCGGGAGAGACCCAGTACTTC. Amino acids: CASSGKGLAGETQYF.

This clonotype was recorded a few times. The rearrangement uses TRBV6-2 or TRBV6-3 and TRBJ2-1; 7 positions match TRBD1. The CDR3 sequence is 16 residues long. J lost 3 bases, V lost 6 bases, and 11 bases had no gene match. Per germline, CDR1 MNHEY and CDR2 SVGEGT. In nucleotides, the CDR3 is TGTGCCAGCAGCTTAGACAGGGTTGTTGTCTACAATGAGCAGTTCTTC. This encodes CASSLDRVVVYNEQFF.

CDR3 amino acids: CATLATGDSYEQYF. The CDR3 bases are TGTGCCACCTTAGCGACAGGGGACTCCTACGAGCAGTACTTC. The V call is TRBV15, the J call TRBJ2-7; TRBD1 matches 8 bases. CDR1 LNHNV and CDR2 YYDKDF come from the germline V gene (reference sequence). The CDR3 consists of 14 residues. The junction had 6 bases not matched to a gene; V was cut back by 8 bases and J by 0 bases.

V is TRBV12-3 or TRBV12-4 and J is TRBJ2-5, with TRBD2 as a possible D gene (5 bases). Trimming pared 5 bases from V and 2 bases from J, leaving 15 bases between. The CDR3 contains 15 residues. CDR3 nucleotide sequence: TGTGCCAGCAGTGGGCGGTTGGACTTTCAAGAGACCCAGTACTTC. It encodes CASSGRLDFQETQYF.

A single count supports this clonotype. An end of the junction differs from the germline gene, which may be a read error. The chain couples TRBV5-6 to TRBJ2-5; D is unresolved. The CDR3 is 16 residues long. Per germline, CDR1 SGHDT and CDR2 YYEEEE. For the CDR3, the DNA is TGTGACAGCAGCCCACCCCTGACTTCTTACCAAGAGACCCAGTACTTC. The encoded protein is CDSSPPLTSYQETQYF.

By share, this clonotype ranks as medium-sized. The chain links TRBV7-9 to TRBJ2-7; TRBD1 aligns across 7 bases. The V segment lost 4 bases and the J segment 5 bases; nucleotides outside the gene matches: 11. Germline V gene data show CDR1 as SEHNR and CDR2 as FQNEAQ (reference sequence). This CDR3 is 15 amino acids long. The CDR3 bases are TGTGCCAGCAGCTCCGGGACAGCCTTTGGGGACGAGCAGTACTTC. Its protein product is CASSSGTAFGDEQYF.

This clonotype has a handful of counts. V gene TRBV4-1 combines with J gene TRBJ1-5, with 8 positions matching TRBD1. With V trimmed by 1 base and J by 0 bases, 2 bases remained unmatched. This CDR3 comprises 16 residues. Germline CDR1 and CDR2: MGHRA and YSYEKL. This chain's CDR3 is CASSQAGQVSNQPQHF. CDR3 nucleotides: TGCGCCAGCAGCCAAGCGGGACAGGTTAGCAATCAGCCCCAGCATTTT.